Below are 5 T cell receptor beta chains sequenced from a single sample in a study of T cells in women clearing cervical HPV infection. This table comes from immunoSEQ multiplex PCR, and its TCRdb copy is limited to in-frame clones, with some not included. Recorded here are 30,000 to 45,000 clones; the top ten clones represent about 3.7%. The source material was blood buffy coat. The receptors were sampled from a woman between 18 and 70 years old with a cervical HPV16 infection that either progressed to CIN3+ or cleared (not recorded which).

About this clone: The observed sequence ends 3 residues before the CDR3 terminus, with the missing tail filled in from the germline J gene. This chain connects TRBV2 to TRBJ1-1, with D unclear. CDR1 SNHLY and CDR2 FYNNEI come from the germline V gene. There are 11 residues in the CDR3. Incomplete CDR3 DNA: TGTGCCAGCGAAGCAGCGACCGAA. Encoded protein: CASEAATE. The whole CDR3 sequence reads CASEAATEAFF.

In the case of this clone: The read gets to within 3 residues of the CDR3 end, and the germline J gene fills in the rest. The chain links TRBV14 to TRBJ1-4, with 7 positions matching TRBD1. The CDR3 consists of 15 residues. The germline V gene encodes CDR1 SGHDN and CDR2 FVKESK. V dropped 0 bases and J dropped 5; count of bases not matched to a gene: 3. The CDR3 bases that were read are TGTGCCAGCAGCCAAGATGCAGGGGGAAATGAAAAA. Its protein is CASSQDAGGNEK. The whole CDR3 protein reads CASSQDAGGNEKLFF.

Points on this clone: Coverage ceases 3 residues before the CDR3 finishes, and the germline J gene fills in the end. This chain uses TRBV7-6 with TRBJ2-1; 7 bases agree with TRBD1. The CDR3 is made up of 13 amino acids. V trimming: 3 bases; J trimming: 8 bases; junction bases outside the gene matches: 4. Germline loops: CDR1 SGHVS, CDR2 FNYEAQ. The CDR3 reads CASSLRQGDEQFF. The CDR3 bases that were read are TGTGCCAGCAGCTTGAGACAGGGCGATGAG.

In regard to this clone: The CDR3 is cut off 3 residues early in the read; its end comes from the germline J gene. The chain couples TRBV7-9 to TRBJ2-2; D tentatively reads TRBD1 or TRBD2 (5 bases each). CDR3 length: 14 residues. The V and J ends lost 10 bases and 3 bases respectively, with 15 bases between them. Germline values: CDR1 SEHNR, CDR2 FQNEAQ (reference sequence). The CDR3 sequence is CANEGRGDTGELFF. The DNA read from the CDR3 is TGTGCCAACGAGGGGCGAGGGGACACCGGGGAG.

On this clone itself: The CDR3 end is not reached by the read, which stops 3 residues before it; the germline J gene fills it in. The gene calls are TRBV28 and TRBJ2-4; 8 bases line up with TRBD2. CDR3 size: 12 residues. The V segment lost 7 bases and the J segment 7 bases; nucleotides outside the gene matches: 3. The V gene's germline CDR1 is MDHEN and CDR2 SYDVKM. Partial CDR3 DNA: TGTGCCAGCACCCCGGGGGGGAACATT. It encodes CASTPGGNI. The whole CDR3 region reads CASTPGGNIQYF.